These T cell receptor beta chains were read from a single sample in a study of blood T cell repertoires in COVID-19. The repertoire was sequenced with immunoSEQ multiplex PCR; TCRdb's copy has only in-frame clones and lacks some. The sample has about 330,000 clones; more than 75% are singletons. Material for sequencing was PBMCs or T cells enriched from blood (not recorded which). The receptors stem from a woman in her twenties or thirties who had recovered from COVID-19. Each CDR3 is given with its conserved first and last residue. A D gene is named only where the DNA matches it firmly. Expanded clones get a size class; other rows say once, few or many, or leave the size out.

CDR3 DNA: TGTGCCAGCAGTTTTTGGGGGCGGGGGAATGGAAACACCATATATTTT; CDR3 protein: CASSFWGRGNGNTIYF; clone size: -; D gene: -; V gene: TRBV28; J gene: TRBJ1-3
CDR3 DNA: TGTGCCACCAGTGATTATCCAGGGCCCTTCACTGAAGCTTTCTTT; CDR3 protein: CATSDYPGPFTEAFF; clone size: -; D gene: -; V gene: TRBV24-1; J gene: TRBJ1-1
CDR3 DNA: TGTGCCAGCAGTCCTGACAGGTGGAACTATGGCTACACCTTC; CDR3 protein: CASSPDRWNYGYTF; clone size: -; D gene: -; V gene: TRBV6-5; J gene: TRBJ1-2
CDR3 DNA: TGCGCCAGCAGCCATCCCGGGAGAAACGGGGAGCTGTTTTTT; CDR3 protein: CASSHPGRNGELFF; clone size: once; D gene: -; V gene: TRBV5-1; J gene: TRBJ2-2
CDR3 DNA: TGTGCCAGCAGCTTCCTCTCGCCAGGGGTCTCTGGAAACACCATATATTTT; CDR3 protein: CASSFLSPGVSGNTIYF; clone size: -; D gene: -; V gene: TRBV11-2; J gene: TRBJ1-3
CDR3 DNA: TGTGCCAGCAGCGACGCCGGGACTGGAAACACCATATATTTT; CDR3 protein: CASSDAGTGNTIYF; clone size: -; D gene: -; V gene: TRBV7-9; J gene: TRBJ1-3
CDR3 DNA: TGTGCTAGTGGTTTGACACCGGGACAGAGGAATGAGCAGTTCTTC; CDR3 protein: CASGLTPGQRNEQFF; clone size: once; D gene: TRBD1; V gene: TRBV12-5; J gene: TRBJ2-1
CDR3 DNA: TGTGCCAGCTCAACCCGGGGGGGAGACACTGAAGCTTTCTTT; CDR3 protein: CASSTRGGDTEAFF; clone size: -; D gene: -; V gene: TRBV18; J gene: TRBJ1-1
CDR3 DNA: TGTGCCAGCATTTCGTCCGGGACAGCTCGAACATGGGGGAATGAAAAACTGTTTTTT; CDR3 protein: CASISSGTARTWGNEKLFF; clone size: -; D gene: TRBD1; V gene: TRBV28; J gene: TRBJ1-4
CDR3 DNA: TGTGCCAGCAGCGTCAGGGACAGGGGCTACGAGCAGTACTTC; CDR3 protein: CASSVRDRGYEQYF; clone size: once; D gene: TRBD1; V gene: TRBV7-2; J gene: TRBJ2-7
CDR3 DNA: TGCGCCAGCAGCTTGGAAGGGGGCTCGGATCAGCCCCAGCATTTT; CDR3 protein: CASSLEGGSDQPQHF; clone size: -; D gene: TRBD1; V gene: TRBV5-1; J gene: TRBJ1-5
CDR3 DNA: TGTGCCAGCAGTCCCTACCCGCAGGGGTTGAACACTGAAGCTTTCTTT; CDR3 protein: CASSPYPQGLNTEAFF; clone size: -; D gene: -; V gene: TRBV6-2/TRBV6-3; J gene: TRBJ1-1
CDR3 DNA: TGCGCCAGCAGCTCACAGGAGAAGCTCACTGAAGCTTTCTTT; CDR3 protein: CASSSQEKLTEAFF; clone size: -; D gene: -; V gene: TRBV5-1; J gene: TRBJ1-1
CDR3 DNA: TGTGCCAGCAGCTTGGCGGTCTTGGCAGGGGGACTCTACGAGCAGTACTTC; CDR3 protein: CASSLAVLAGGLYEQYF; clone size: few; D gene: -; V gene: TRBV5-6; J gene: TRBJ2-7
CDR3 DNA: TGTGCCACCAGCCCACCAAGTGGGGCGAACACTGAAGCTTTCTTT; CDR3 protein: CATSPPSGANTEAFF; clone size: -; D gene: -; V gene: TRBV15; J gene: TRBJ1-1
CDR3 DNA: TGTGCCAGCAGTCTATCCAATCAGCCCCAGCATTTT; CDR3 protein: CASSLSNQPQHF; clone size: -; D gene: -; V gene: TRBV5-6; J gene: TRBJ1-5
CDR3 DNA: TGCGCCAGCAGCCACAGGCAACATAGCAATCAGCCCCAGCATTTT; CDR3 protein: CASSHRQHSNQPQHF; clone size: -; D gene: -; V gene: TRBV4-1; J gene: TRBJ1-5
CDR3 DNA: TGCGCCAGCAGCTTGGGAGGGGGAGAAGTTGGAAACACCATATATTTT; CDR3 protein: CASSLGGGEVGNTIYF; clone size: once; D gene: -; V gene: TRBV5-1; J gene: TRBJ1-3
CDR3 DNA: TGTGCCAGCAGCCAACCTGGACAGTGGAATGAGCAGTTCTTC; CDR3 protein: CASSQPGQWNEQFF; clone size: -; D gene: -; V gene: TRBV14; J gene: TRBJ2-1
CDR3 DNA: TGTGCCAGTAGGAAGGGTGAGACAGACAAGGGAGAGACCCAGTACTTC; CDR3 protein: CASRKGETDKGETQYF; clone size: -; D gene: -; V gene: TRBV19; J gene: TRBJ2-5